This T cell receptor (beta chain) was recorded in a study of control samples from healthy donors and cancer patients. Sequencing was performed with immunoSEQ multiplex PCR; in TCRdb, only in-frame clones are kept and a portion is missing. This sample has roughly 190,000 clones; 91% occur once, and the top ten carry about 1.6%. This CDR3 is built from 15 residues. CDR1 is SEHNR and CDR2 is FQNEAQ in the germline V gene (reference sequence). Trimming left V 0 bases short and J 4 bases short, with 12 bases between. The chain combines TRBV7-9 with TRBJ2-5; D may be TRBD1 or TRBD2 (5 bases each). This receptor was taken from a woman in her 30s in good health. The material sequenced was blood. The CDR3 protein is CASSLARGARETQYF. The CDR3 nucleotides are TGTGCCAGCAGCTTAGCGCGAGGGGCCAGAGAGACCCAGTACTTC.